The source of this T cell receptor beta chain is a study of shared clonotypes between healthy human individuals. Clones were read by immunoSEQ multiplex PCR, and TCRdb kept only the in-frame ones, dropping some. The table records about 2 million clones, approximately 94% of them present only once. Terminally differentiated effector memory CD45RA+ cells were left out of the naive CD8 fraction, which was CD45RO-negative and positively selected for CCR7. Per the germline V gene, CDR1 is MNHEY and CDR2 is SVGAGI. The CDR3 consists of 14 residues. V was cut by 0 bases and J by 3 bases, with 5 bases left in between. On this clone itself: Other DNA sequences in the same sample also yield this CDR3.

The chain combines TRBV6-5 with TRBJ2-2; D not resolved. This receptor was obtained from a man younger than 35 in good health. The source material was naive CD8+ T cells sorted from blood. CDR3 sequence reads: CASSYSSDTGELFF. CDR3 bases: TGTGCCAGCAGTTACTCGTCCGACACCGGGGAGCTGTTTTTT.